Each of the 21 T cell receptor beta chains below was sequenced from the same sample in a study of blood T cell repertoires in COVID-19. This table comes from immunoSEQ multiplex PCR, and its TCRdb copy is limited to in-frame clones, with some not included. The table records roughly 160,000 clones, approximately 86% of them present only once. The sequenced material came from peripheral blood. These receptor sequences come from a man between 60 and 70 years old with acute or convalescent COVID-19.

The J gene is TRBJ1-2, the V gene TRBV24-1; TRBD1 matches at 7 bases. The J segment lost 8 bases and the V segment lost 4 bases, leaving 12 bases of the junction unmatched. The CDR3 extends over 15 amino acids. The germline V gene encodes CDR1 KGHDR and CDR2 SFDVKD. CDR3 DNA sequence: TGTGCCACCAGTGACTCCAGGACAGGCCCTCCGGGCTACACCTTC. It codes for CATSDSRTGPPGYTF.

The chain carries TRBV2 and TRBJ1-1; 9 bases match TRBD1. The V gene's germline CDR1 is SNHLY and CDR2 FYNNEI. The CDR3 is made up of 13 amino acids. The J segment lost 8 bases and the V segment lost 6 bases, leaving 7 bases of the junction unmatched. CDR3 DNA: TGTGCCAGCAGACGGACAGGGGTCCCCGAAGCTTTCTTT. Translating it yields CASRRTGVPEAFF.

The gene calls are TRBV11-2 and TRBJ1-2; maybe TRBD1 (6 bases). This CDR3 contains 15 residues. The V end was cut by 1 base, the J end by 8 bases, with 17 bases between. In germline, CDR1 is SGHAT, CDR2 FQNNGV. CDR3 coding DNA: TGTGCCAGCAGCTTAGGTCCAGGGGAAGTGGGGGGCTACACCTTC. This translates into CASSLGPGEVGGYTF.

J is TRBJ1-2 and V is TRBV2; 7 bases are shared with TRBD1. The ends lost 6 bases at V and 9 bases at J; junction bases unmatched: 13. Germline V gene data show CDR1 as SNHLY and CDR2 as FYNNEI. The CDR3 is 14 amino acids. In nucleotides, the CDR3 is TGTGCCAGCAGCAGGGGGTTGGTCGAAGTTAGCTACACCTTC. The encoded protein is CASSRGLVEVSYTF.

The chain recombines TRBV5-1 with TRBJ1-1; the D is unclear. This CDR3 region has 12 residues. Between the trimmed V and J ends, which lost 0 bases and 7 bases, there was a span of 7 bases. Germline V gene sequence: CDR1 SGHRS, CDR2 YFSETQ. Here the CDR3 reads CASSLGRHEAFF. CDR3 in DNA: TGCGCCAGCAGCTTGGGCAGGCATGAAGCTTTCTTT.

Regarding this clone: Other nucleotide sequences in the sample specify the same CDR3. Written as DNA, the CDR3 is TGTGCCAGCAGCTTAGAGCTAGCGGGAGGGTTGAACACCGGGGAGCTGTTTTTT. It encodes CASSLELAGGLNTGELFF. This chain connects TRBV7-2 to TRBJ2-2, with TRBD2 identical over 12 bases. Germline V gives CDR1 SGHTA, CDR2 FQGNSA. The CDR3 has 18 residues. V lost 1 base to trimming and J lost 1 base; unmatched junction nucleotides: 4.

The chain employs TRBV10-3 and TRBJ1-6; TRBD1 might be the D (6 bases). Per the germline V gene, CDR1 is ENHRY and CDR2 is SYGVKD. Trimming took 6 bases from V and 7 from J, leaving 10 bases between them. The CDR3 has 13 residues. DNA for the CDR3: TGTGCCATCAGCCGACAGGAGAATTCACCCCTCCACTTT. Translating it yields CAISRQENSPLHF.

The chain combines TRBV28 with TRBJ2-7; D is unresolved. Trimming removed 8 bases at V and 2 bases at J, with 16 bases between. The length of the CDR3 is 14 residues. Germline CDR1 is MDHEN and CDR2 is SYDVKM. CDR3: CASAEATPAYEQYF. In DNA form, the CDR3 reads TGTGCCAGCGCGGAAGCCACTCCAGCCTACGAGCAGTACTTC.

This sequence joins TRBV24-1 and TRBJ1-5; maybe TRBD1 (5 bases). CDR1 and CDR2 from the germline V gene are KGHDR and SFDVKD. The ends were cut back, 4 bases at V and 3 bases at J, with 18 bases in the middle. The CDR3 runs to 17 residues. The CDR3 DNA reads as TGTGCCACCAGTGACCCTCCGACAGAAGCATTCAATCAGCCCCAGCATTTT. Translated: CATSDPPTEAFNQPQHF.

As for this clone: The sample has other DNA sequences that encode this CDR3 too. The rearrangement joins TRBV27 to TRBJ2-3; 9 nucleotides line up with TRBD1. CDR3 length equals 14 residues. Per the germline V gene, CDR1 is MNHEY and CDR2 is SMNVEV (reference sequence). Trimming took 6 bases from V and 3 from J; bases not matched to a gene: 4. The CDR3 DNA is TGTGCCAGCAGGGGACAGGGTGGAACAGATACGCAGTATTTT. Its protein is CASRGQGGTDTQYF.

J is TRBJ1-2 and V is TRBV5-4; D gene ambiguous. This CDR3 spans 14 amino acids. V was cut by 5 bases and J by 14 bases, with 25 bases left in between. Germline V gene data show CDR1 as SGHNT and CDR2 as YYREEE (reference sequence). The CDR3 nucleotides are TGTGCCAGCAGGGAACCCCGGGATGGTAGTAGAGAAACCTTC. It codes for CASREPRDGSRETF.

V and J are TRBV30 and TRBJ2-1; perhaps TRBD1 as D (6 bases). The CDR3 consists of 16 residues. Trimming stripped 2 bases from V and 0 bases from J, with 14 bases between. CDR1 and CDR2 (germline): GTSNPN, SVGIG (reference sequence). This CDR3 is CAWSTRGLSSYNEQFF. The CDR3 DNA is TGTGCCTGGAGTACCAGGGGTCTAAGCTCCTACAATGAGCAGTTCTTC.

The chain has TRBV3-1 (or the pseudogene TRBV3-2) and TRBJ2-1, with 9 bases aligning to TRBD2. The CDR3 runs to 17 residues. The germline V gene has CDR1 LGHDT and CDR2 YNNKEL (reference sequence). The trim removed 4 bases at V and 4 bases at J, leaving 11 bases unmatched. The CDR3 DNA reads TGTGCCAGCAGCCGTATGGCCGGGACTAGCTTATACAATGAGCAGTTCTTC. Amino acid sequence: CASSRMAGTSLYNEQFF.

This chain uses TRBV6-5 with TRBJ2-1, with D hard to call. This CDR3 comprises 15 residues. In germline, CDR1 is MNHEY, CDR2 SVGAGI. Trimming left V 6 bases short and J 3 bases short, with 15 bases between. The CDR3 loop reads CASSLRPTLYNEQFF. DNA of the CDR3: TGTGCCAGCAGCCTCCGACCGACTCTCTACAATGAGCAGTTCTTC.

This chain joins TRBV30 and TRBJ2-3, with 7 bases that match TRBD2. V shed 2 bases, J shed 2 bases, and the junction held 7 bases outside the gene matches. The CDR3 sequence is 15 residues long. Germline CDR1 GTSNPN, CDR2 SVGIG (reference sequence). The CDR3 DNA reads as TGTGCCTGGAGTTCCATGAGCGGGAACACAGATACGCAGTATTTT. Residues: CAWSSMSGNTDTQYF.

The genes are TRBV20-1 and TRBJ2-1; D perhaps matches TRBD2 (6 bases). The CDR3 runs 11 residues. Trimming shortened V by 2 bases and J by 9 bases, and 8 bases separated the two germline ends. Germline CDR1 reads DFQATT; CDR2 reads SNEGSKA (reference sequence). CDR3 nucleotides: TGCAGTGCTAGAACAGCGGGTGAGCAGTTCTTC. It specifies CSARTAGEQFF.

In its sample, this clone was seen once. The chain couples TRBV3-1 (or the pseudogene TRBV3-2) to TRBJ1-1; 10 bases agree with TRBD1. The CDR3 contains 15 residues. The trim removed 3 bases at V and 5 bases at J, leaving 6 bases unmatched. Per the germline V gene, CDR1 is LGHDT and CDR2 is YNNKEL (reference sequence). CDR3 nucleotide sequence: TGTGCCAGCAGCCATCCCTCGGACAGGGGGACTGAAGCTTTCTTT. Translating it yields CASSHPSDRGTEAFF.

To note about this clone: The sample contains more than one DNA sequence encoding this CDR3. The chain recombines TRBV7-3 with TRBJ1-2, with TRBD1 as a possible D gene (5 bases). With 3 bases removed from V and 0 bases from J, the gap between germline ends came to 5 bases. Germline-derived CDR1 and CDR2 are SGHTA and FQGTGA. The CDR3 sequence is 13 residues long. CDR3 in DNA: TGTGCCAGCAGCTTGACAGCTAACTATGGCTACACCTTC. Translated: CASSLTANYGYTF.

The CDR3 region has the DNA TGTGCCAGCAGCATACAGGGGGCGGATGGCTACACCTTC. This gives the protein CASSIQGADGYTF. The chain joins TRBV7-8 to TRBJ1-2; 9 nucleotides match TRBD1. This CDR3 is built from 13 residues. Germline V lookup: CDR1 SGHVS, CDR2 FQNEAQ. After removal of 5 bases from V and 6 bases from J, the junction contained 4 bases not matched to a gene.

The V call is TRBV29-1, the J call TRBJ2-1; 9 positions match TRBD1. Unmatched junction bases numbered 13, after V lost 7 bases and J lost 6 bases. This CDR3 is built from 15 residues. The germline V gene encodes CDR1 SQVTM and CDR2 ANQGSEA. The CDR3 sequence is CSASVGQGWSNEQFF. In DNA form, the CDR3 reads TGCAGCGCCTCGGTGGGACAGGGTTGGTCCAATGAGCAGTTCTTC.

V and J are TRBV11-2 and TRBJ2-1, with 10 bases aligning to TRBD2. The CDR3 contains 16 residues. Trimming took 6 bases from V and 0 from J; bases not matched to a gene: 5. The germline V gene encodes CDR1 SGHAT and CDR2 FQNNGV. The CDR3 region is CASRISSGSSYNEQFF. The CDR3 DNA reads as TGTGCCAGCAGAATATCTAGCGGGAGCTCCTACAATGAGCAGTTCTTC.